Below are 26 T cell receptor beta chains sequenced from a single sample in a study of blood T cell repertoires in COVID-19. Profiling relied on immunoSEQ multiplex PCR, and the TCRdb table lists in-frame clones only, not all of them. The table records about 480,000 clones, 89% of them present only once. The sequenced material came from peripheral blood. These receptors were taken from a man aged 18 to 30 with COVID-19, enrolled during active disease.

This chain connects TRBV9 to TRBJ2-7; TRBD2 is a possible D gene (6 bases). Trimming removed 1 base at V and 0 bases at J, with 11 bases between. The CDR3 extends over 15 amino acids. Germline V gene sequence: CDR1 SGDLS, CDR2 YYNGEE. The CDR3 spells CASSVYGGNSYEQYF. The DNA for the CDR3 is TGTGCCAGCAGCGTATATGGCGGGAACTCCTACGAGCAGTACTTC.

This clone has only one observation. The genes are TRBV24-1 and TRBJ1-2; D perhaps matches TRBD1 (5 bases). Germline CDR1 and CDR2: KGHDR and SFDVKD. The germline V and J ends were trimmed by 3 bases and 3 bases, with 16 bases remaining between them. The CDR3 has 16 residues. CDR3 bases: TGTGCCACCAGTGATGCTCGGACACCGGTCCACTATGGCTACACCTTC. Translated: CATSDARTPVHYGYTF.

The V and J genes are TRBV10-3 and TRBJ2-7; 8 bases align to TRBD1. The CDR3 loop spans 16 amino acids. With V trimmed by 0 bases and J by 1 base, 5 bases remained unmatched. Germline V lookup: CDR1 ENHRY, CDR2 SYGVKD. The CDR3 reads CAISESPGGSSYEQYF. CDR3 DNA sequence: TGTGCCATCAGTGAGTCTCCAGGGGGCTCTTCCTACGAGCAGTACTTC.

This chain links TRBV20-1 with TRBJ1-4, with a weak D call TRBD1 (5 bases). V lost 3 bases, J lost 0 bases, and 8 bases lay in between. CDR3 length equals 14 residues. Germline values: CDR1 DFQATT, CDR2 SNEGSKA (reference sequence). CDR3 residues: CSASSGATNEKLFF. In nucleotides, the CDR3 is TGCAGTGCTAGTTCGGGGGCAACTAATGAAAAACTGTTTTTT.

The rearrangement links TRBV5-5 to TRBJ1-3; D uncertain. Germline V gives CDR1 SGHKS, CDR2 YYEKEE (reference sequence). The ends were cut back, 0 bases at V and 2 bases at J, with 9 bases in the middle. This CDR3 has 15 residues. The CDR3 protein is CASSLASGTGNTIYF. Here the CDR3 DNA reads TGTGCCAGCAGCTTGGCCAGCGGTACTGGAAACACCATATATTTT.

This rearrangement joins TRBV6-5 to TRBJ1-2; D is possibly TRBD1 (6 bases). V lost 6 bases, J lost 4 bases, and 12 bases lay in between. The CDR3 runs 13 residues. Looked up from germline, CDR1 is MNHEY and CDR2 is SVGAGI. For the CDR3, the DNA is TGTGCCAGCAGCAAGGACAGCCTCTATGGCTACACCTTC. Encoded protein: CASSKDSLYGYTF.

The sample holds one count of this clone. J is TRBJ2-1 and V is TRBV20-1; 11 positions agree with TRBD2. The length of the CDR3 is 13 residues. Germline V lookup: CDR1 DFQATT, CDR2 SNEGSKA (reference sequence). V dropped 3 bases and J dropped 9; count of bases not matched to a gene: 4. CDR3 in amino acids: CSASSGGALEQFF. The CDR3, as DNA: TGCAGTGCTAGTAGCGGGGGGGCCCTTGAGCAGTTCTTC.

The rearrangement links TRBV5-6 to TRBJ1-1, with 10 bases lining up with TRBD1. Unmatched junction bases numbered 6, after V lost 1 base and J lost 0 bases. The CDR3 has 17 residues. Germline V gene data show CDR1 as SGHDT and CDR2 as YYEEEE. The CDR3 spells CASSLSGQGILNTEAFF. CDR3 sequence (DNA): TGTGCCAGCAGCTTGTCGGGACAGGGGATCCTGAACACTGAAGCTTTCTTT.

The CDR3 coding sequence is TGTGCCAGTACCAGCGGACAGAGTCGATCCTACAATGAGCAGTTCTTC. Translated: CASTSGQSRSYNEQFF. The V and J genes are TRBV19 and TRBJ2-1; D perhaps matches TRBD1 (6 bases). This CDR3 comprises 16 residues. Germline CDR1 reads LNHDA; CDR2 reads SQIVND (reference sequence). The V end lost 7 bases, the J end lost 1 base, and 17 bases lay between the germline ends.

The genes are TRBV6-2 or TRBV6-3 and TRBJ1-5, with a tentative D call TRBD1 (6 bases). Trimming pared 1 base from V and 6 bases from J, leaving 16 bases between. The germline gives CDR1 MNHEY, CDR2 SVGEGT. This CDR3 has 16 residues. CDR3 in DNA: TGTGCCAGCAGTTACTTTGGTAGGGGGTCGGGTCAGCCCCAGCATTTT. This codes for CASSYFGRGSGQPQHF.

The chain joins TRBV19 to TRBJ2-7; D may be TRBD2 (5 bases). The germline V gene has CDR1 LNHDA and CDR2 SQIVND (reference sequence). CDR3 size: 16 residues. With 3 bases removed from V and 6 bases from J, the gap between germline ends came to 21 bases. The CDR3 region has the DNA TGTGCCAGTAGTATTTCGGTGACCGGGGAAGGGAGCGAGCAGTACTTC. Its translation: CASSISVTGEGSEQYF.

J is TRBJ1-2 and V is TRBV4-1; D gene ambiguous. Germline V CDR1 and CDR2: MGHRA, YSYEKL. The ends were cut back, 4 bases at V and 2 bases at J, with 11 bases in the middle. This CDR3 comprises 14 residues. Here the CDR3 DNA reads TGCGCCAGCAGCCCGCTACGGGTGAACTATGGCTACACCTTC. It is translated as CASSPLRVNYGYTF.

This clone has a single count. The chain is built from TRBV11-3 and TRBJ2-1; 13 nucleotides line up with TRBD2. V lost 1 base to trimming and J lost 8 bases; unmatched junction nucleotides: 8. CDR3 length equals 17 residues. Per germline, CDR1 SGHNT and CDR2 YENEEA. CDR3 in amino acids: CASSLARGTSGIDEQFF. In nucleotides, the CDR3 is TGTGCCAGCAGCTTAGCGCGGGGGACTAGCGGGATCGATGAGCAGTTCTTC.

The chain employs TRBV2 and TRBJ2-1; 8 bases fit TRBD2. Germline assignment: CDR1 SNHLY and CDR2 FYNNEI. This CDR3 region has 14 residues. J was trimmed by 2 bases and V by 6 bases; bases with no gene match: 3. CDR3 coding DNA: TGTGCCAGCAGGGGACTAGTAGCCTACAATGAGCAGTTCTTC. It translates to CASRGLVAYNEQFF.

The chain recombines TRBV7-8 with TRBJ1-3; D not resolved. Deletions cut 6 bases from V and 0 bases from J, with 12 bases between. The CDR3 consists of 15 residues. From germline, CDR1 is SGHVS and CDR2 FQNEAQ. CDR3 residues: CASSSTYDSGNTIYF. The DNA of the CDR3 is TGTGCCAGCAGTTCCACATACGACTCTGGAAACACCATATATTTT.

V is TRBV19 and J is TRBJ2-7, with 9 nucleotides matching TRBD1. Germline CDR1 and CDR2: LNHDA and SQIVND (reference sequence). CDR3 length equals 14 residues. J gave up 4 bases and V 3 bases, and 4 bases lay outside the gene matches. For the CDR3, the DNA is TGTGCCAGTAGTATGTCGGGACAGGGTTACGAGCAGTACTTC. Translating it yields CASSMSGQGYEQYF.

The gene calls are TRBV25-1 and TRBJ1-2; 9 bases are a match to TRBD1. The V gene's germline CDR1 is MGHDK and CDR2 SYGVNS. The CDR3 consists of 16 residues. V shed 1 base and J 8 bases; nucleotides not matched to a gene: 11. The CDR3, as DNA: TGTGCCAGCAGTGAATCCGGACAGGGGAGTTTGCAGGGCTACACCTTC. Its translation: CASSESGQGSLQGYTF.

The chain is built from TRBV6-2 or TRBV6-3 and TRBJ2-3; 8 nucleotides agree with TRBD2. The CDR3 covers 16 residues. V lost 3 bases to trimming and J lost 2 bases; unmatched junction nucleotides: 7. Germline V gene data show CDR1 as MNHEY and CDR2 as SVGEGT. CDR3 residues: CASSYERGTLTDTQYF. Here the CDR3 DNA reads TGTGCCAGCAGTTATGAGCGGGGGACCCTCACAGATACGCAGTATTTT.

V and J are TRBV10-1 and TRBJ2-1; the match to TRBD2 covers 12 bases. CDR3 length equals 17 residues. The junction had 9 bases not matched to a gene; V was cut back by 5 bases and J by 4 bases. CDR1 is WNHNN, CDR2 SYGVQD, per germline (reference sequence). The chain's CDR3 is CASSPISSGGAYNEQFF. CDR3 DNA: TGCGCCAGCAGTCCGATCTCTAGCGGGGGGGCTTACAATGAGCAGTTCTTC.

This clone was seen ten or more times. The chain is built from TRBV5-6 and TRBJ2-5, with D perhaps matching TRBD2 (5 bases). The germline CDR1 and CDR2 sequences are SGHDT and YYEEEE. There are 15 residues in the CDR3. V gave up 1 base and J gave up 3 bases, with 13 bases separating them. CDR3 DNA sequence: TGTGCCAGCAGCTTGATTCTGAGGGTAAAAGAGACCCAGTACTTC. It yields the protein CASSLILRVKETQYF.

This chain connects TRBV5-1 to TRBJ2-7; a possible D gene is TRBD1 (5 bases). The length of the CDR3 is 15 residues. The germline V gene has CDR1 SGHRS and CDR2 YFSETQ. Trimming stripped 0 bases from V and 3 bases from J, with 13 bases between. CDR3 nucleotides: TGCGCCAGCAGCTTGGGCAGGGCGGACGACTACGAGCAGTACTTC. Its protein is CASSLGRADDYEQYF.

V gene TRBV7-9 combines with J gene TRBJ2-1, with D maybe TRBD1 (6 bases). Trimming stripped 8 bases from V and 2 bases from J, with 10 bases between. The CDR3 extends over 13 amino acids. Germline-derived CDR1 and CDR2 are SEHNR and FQNEAQ (reference sequence). The DNA for the CDR3 is TGTGCCAGCGAACAGGGCGCCTACAATGAGCAGTTCTTC. Protein sequence: CASEQGAYNEQFF.

The chain joins TRBV12-5 to TRBJ2-5, with D perhaps TRBD1 (6 bases). Germline CDR1 reads LGHNT; CDR2 reads FRNRAP. This CDR3 has 16 amino acids. With 0 bases removed from V and 4 bases from J, the gap between germline ends came to 15 bases. The chain's CDR3 is CASGLVLGRGSETQYF. The DNA for the CDR3 is TGTGCTAGTGGTTTGGTACTGGGCAGGGGTTCAGAGACCCAGTACTTC.

The chain is built from TRBV27 and TRBJ2-1, with a weak D call TRBD2 (5 bases). CDR1 MNHEY and CDR2 SMNVEV come from the germline V gene (reference sequence). V lost 5 bases and J 10 bases, leaving 12 bases between the germline ends. The CDR3 contains 12 residues. CDR3 residues: CASSVTSGEQFF. CDR3 nucleotides: TGTGCCAGCAGTGTGACCTCGGGAGAGCAGTTCTTC.

This chain joins TRBV11-2 and TRBJ2-1; D is undetermined. There are 15 residues in the CDR3. CDR1 and CDR2 (germline): SGHAT, FQNNGV. Between the trimmed V and J ends, which lost 7 bases and 0 bases, there was a span of 13 bases. CDR3 loop: CASTLGRSSYNEQFF. The CDR3 nucleotides read TGTGCCAGCACTTTAGGCCGGAGCTCCTACAATGAGCAGTTCTTC.

This chain links TRBV27 with TRBJ2-2; 9 bases are a match to TRBD2. CDR3 size: 15 residues. Looked up from germline, CDR1 is MNHEY and CDR2 is SMNVEV (reference sequence). Trimming at V came to 5 bases and at J to 1 base, leaving 2 bases not matched to a gene. The CDR3 is CASSRLAVNTGELFF. CDR3 nucleotide sequence: TGTGCCAGCAGTCGACTAGCGGTGAACACCGGGGAGCTGTTTTTT.